This TCR beta chain was profiled in a study of cytotoxic CD8 clonotypes in ibrutinib-treated CLL (TCRdb year 2021). Turning to the overall study: The cohort included about 15 treatment-naive and 11 relapsed/refractory patients; approximately 17 were IGHV unmutated. Cryopreserved peripheral blood mononuclear cells were collected at three points: before therapy, at response, and at either sustained remission or disease progression. Responses were partial in some 24 patients and complete in 2; after median roughly 69 months follow-up, about 15 stayed in remission and about twelve progressed. Response samples were taken after a median of approximately a year on treatment, ranging from about 6 to 40 months. Of the 70 to 90 people in the trial, about 27 had longitudinal samples available. Patients were still on ibrutinib when every remission and progressive disease sample was collected. An average of 255,043 productive templates and about 100,000 productive rearrangements was obtained per sample. On the study overall, not on this receptor specifically: At baseline, clonality was higher than in age-matched healthy donors and showed a strong correlation with circulating CD8+ T-cell counts. Lymph node repertoires were not examined, and the timing of sampling was not matched between patients in sustained remission and those whose disease progressed. Public clonotypes were rare and either shrank or stayed stable during treatment, and the rise in clonality at ibrutinib response reflected expansion of private clonotypes. Clonality rose at ibrutinib response, remained stable during sustained remission, and dropped back toward baseline at progression.

A MiSeq instrument was used for deep resolution sequencing, which targeted depths ranging from 1 in 1 million up to 1 in 200,000 T cells, with coverage averaging 10x for each clonotype. The immunoSEQ hsTCRB Kit was used to generate TCR beta libraries. The original pipeline was this. ImmunoSEQ Data Assistant and ImmunoSEQ Analyzer were used for data analysis, and V, D and J genes were assigned according to IMGT definitions. Clonality, which ranges from 0 to 1, was calculated as one minus the normalized Shannon entropy of productive rearrangement frequencies. Only overrepresented clonotypes making up at least 0.05% of each patient's repertoire were included in the public clonotype analysis. About twelve repertoires from age-matched healthy donors, obtained from immuneACCESS, served as clonality controls. The table comes from immuneACCESS by way of TCRdb, which keeps in-frame sequences with V and J called. Part of the clones is missing from these tables; in studies checked, under half for an unresolved V gene and the rest for unknown reasons. V, J and clone size were drawn from that table, and D and trimming were deduced from the DNA. A total of around 77,000 clones appear in this sample, 80% of them only once. About 8% of the sample comes from the top ten.

In regard to this clone: It lacks a known antigen. Base qualities are not recorded, but no much larger clone differs from it by a single base.

From the cysteine through the phenylalanine, the CDR3 covers 15 amino acids. Left in the record is the CDR3 DNA by itself, 45 bases read in frame from the first base. The V end loses 6 bases and the J end loses 3 bases, and a stretch of 18 bases separates them. The germline V gene yields SGHRS for CDR1 and YFSETQ for CDR2. The time point label of this sample denotes: progressive disease on ibrutinib. For TCR beta library preparation, roughly 2 micrograms of genomic DNA was extracted from cryopreserved PBMCs. High-throughput TCR beta sequencing was performed on longitudinal blood samples from CLL patients receiving ibrutinib monotherapy. The patients took part in an open-label, single-center phase 2 trial of ibrutinib monotherapy.

Recombination connected TRBV5-1 to TRBJ2-5; TRBD2 is perhaps the D gene, given 5 matching bases. Material: PBMCs, obtained at disease progression, from a patient treated with ibrutinib. The TCR was taken from a human donor with chronic lymphocytic leukemia. This receptor has the CDR3 CASKGEGSQEETQYF. The sequenced DNA is TGCGCCAGCAAAGGCGAAGGGAGCCAGGAAGAGACCCAGTACTTC.